This T cell receptor (beta chain) was obtained from a study of blood T cells in healthy people across ages. The CDR3 spans 15 residues. The ends were cut back, 5 bases at V and 9 bases at J, with 17 bases in the middle. CDR1 and CDR2 from the germline V gene are MNHEY and SMNVEV (reference sequence). A J-beta primer mix and a sample-barcoded 5' primer were used in a second PCR of about 7 to 12 cycles. TCRdb re-called the 5' RACE reads through MiXCR, storing one row per CDR3 protein. Here the sample spans roughly 1,500,000 distinct CDR3 sequences, around 39% being singletons. This clonotype was observed a few times.

The rearrangement links TRBV27 to TRBJ1-6; D ambiguous. The sequence was obtained from a young woman in good health. Sequences were obtained from blood. The CDR3 nucleotides are TGTGCCAGCAGTCCCAACCGGGGATGGAGTTCACCCCTCCACTTT. This gives the protein CASSPNRGWSSPLHF.